The sample holds a few counts of the clone carrying this T cell receptor (beta chain). What it recognizes is unknown. Reverse transcription of all isolated RNA meant that expressed TCRB transcripts were sequenced. Sequenced by immunoSEQ multiplex PCR; TCRdb stores in-frame clones only, minus some. The sample shows approximately 150,000 clones, 50% to 70% of them seen only once. Germline loops: CDR1 MGHDK, CDR2 SYGVNS. V lost 4 bases and J lost 2, with 7 bases in between. CDR3 size: 13 residues. The sample comes from a study of beta chain features in type 1 diabetes. Findings of the study overall: Patients with Type 1 diabetes showed moderately but significantly shorter TCRB CDR3s in all four CD4+ subsets.

The chain uses TRBV25-1 and TRBJ2-3, with TRBD1 as a possible D gene (5 bases). The sequence was obtained from a man in his thirties or forties with type 1 diabetes. The sequencing sample was made of naive CD4+ T cells from blood. The CDR3 DNA follows: TGTGCCAGCAGTGTTGGGGCCACAGATACGCAGTATTTT. Translated: CASSVGATDTQYF. Full variable domain (missing parts from reference TRBV25-1 and TRBJ2-3): EADIYQTPRYLVIGTGKKITLECSQTMGHDKMYWYQQDPGMELHLIHYSYGVNSTEKGDLSSESTVSRIRTEHFPLTLESARPSHTSQYLCASSVGATDTQYFGPGTRLTVL.